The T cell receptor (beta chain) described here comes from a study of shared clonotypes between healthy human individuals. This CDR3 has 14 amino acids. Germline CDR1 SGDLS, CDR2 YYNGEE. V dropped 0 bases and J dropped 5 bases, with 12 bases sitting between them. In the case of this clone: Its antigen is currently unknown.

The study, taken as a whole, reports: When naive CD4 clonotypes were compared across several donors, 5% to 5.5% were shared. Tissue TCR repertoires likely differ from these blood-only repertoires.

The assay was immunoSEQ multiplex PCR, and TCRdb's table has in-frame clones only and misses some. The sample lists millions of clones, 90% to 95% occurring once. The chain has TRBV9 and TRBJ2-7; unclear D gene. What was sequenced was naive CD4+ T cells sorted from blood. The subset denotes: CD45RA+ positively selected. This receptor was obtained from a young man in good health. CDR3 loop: CASSVGGLVDEQYF. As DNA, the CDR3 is TGTGCCAGCAGCGTAGGTGGGCTAGTAGACGAGCAGTACTTC.